This passage covers 8 T cell receptor beta chains from one sample sequenced in a study of Ad26.COV2.S vaccination and SARS-CoV-2 variants. The repertoire was sequenced with immunoSEQ multiplex PCR; TCRdb's copy has only in-frame clones and lacks some. The sample holds 120,000 to 150,000 clones; just over 85% are singletons and the top ten take around 5.1%. Sequenced material: peripheral blood, taken after recovery from COVID-19. These receptors were collected from a human donor who had recovered from COVID-19.

This chain connects TRBV4-2 to TRBJ2-4, with 11 positions matching TRBD1. V shed 4 bases, J shed 6 bases, and the junction held 5 bases outside the gene matches. Germline CDR1 reads LGHNA; CDR2 reads YNFKEQ. The CDR3 runs 15 residues. This chain's CDR3 is CASSLRDRGINIQYF. CDR3 sequence (DNA): TGTGCCAGCAGCCTCCGGGACAGGGGGATAAACATTCAGTACTTC.

The chain carries TRBV7-9 and TRBJ2-7; D call uncertain. This CDR3 is built from 11 residues. Germline V gene lookup returns CDR1 SEHNR and CDR2 FQNEAQ (reference sequence). Deletions cut 8 bases from V and 6 bases from J, with 11 bases between. DNA for the CDR3: TGTGCCAGCGGTTTAGTGGTCGAGCAGTACTTC. It yields the protein CASGLVVEQYF.

The chain recombines TRBV5-6 with TRBJ1-2, with a possible D match to TRBD1 (5 bases). V was shortened by 2 bases and J by 7 bases, with 12 bases between the two germline ends. The CDR3 runs 13 residues. Germline CDR1 reads SGHDT; CDR2 reads YYEEEE. The CDR3 nucleotides read TGTGCCAGCAGCTTCAGGGCAGGGCTTGGCTACACCTTC. It specifies CASSFRAGLGYTF.

This clone was recorded only once. The chain has TRBV11-3 and TRBJ2-2; unclear D gene. The CDR3 sequence is 14 residues long. Germline V gene data show CDR1 as SGHNT and CDR2 as YENEEA. V lost 1 base to trimming and J lost 0 bases, with 3 bases between them. The CDR3 DNA sequence: TGTGCCAGCAGCTTAGCGGCGAACACCGGGGAGCTGTTTTTT. This sequence encodes CASSLAANTGELFF.

The chain combines TRBV4-1 with TRBJ1-1; perhaps TRBD1 as D (5 bases). Trimming pared 3 bases from V and 6 bases from J, leaving 14 bases between. The germline V gene encodes CDR1 MGHRA and CDR2 YSYEKL. The CDR3 is made up of 14 amino acids. The CDR3 DNA reads TGCGCCAGCAGCCAGATGGGGGGGACGGCTGAAGCTTTCTTT. Translated: CASSQMGGTAEAFF.

CDR3 residues: CATSDPGQLHEQFF. The DNA of the CDR3 is TGTGCCACCAGTGACCCGGGACAGCTCCATGAGCAGTTCTTC. The chain has TRBV24-1 and TRBJ2-1, with TRBD1 matching over 7 bases. The ends lost 4 bases at V and 8 bases at J; junction bases unmatched: 7. Germline CDR1 KGHDR, CDR2 SFDVKD. This CDR3 comprises 14 residues.

On this clone itself: Its ends do not fully match the called genes, so a read error is possible. This sequence joins TRBV7-7 and TRBJ2-7, with TRBD2 matching over 10 bases. The CDR3 is 17 residues long. Germline CDR1 is SSHAT and CDR2 is FNYEAQ (reference sequence). CDR3 sequence reads: CASSLTRLAGLTYEQYF. The CDR3 nucleotides read TGTGCTAGCAGCTTAACTAGACTAGCGGGCCTTACCTACGAGCAGTACTTC.

This chain uses TRBV28 with TRBJ2-5; TRBD2 is a possible D gene (5 bases). CDR3 size: 14 residues. With 5 bases removed from V and 2 bases from J, the gap between germline ends came to 12 bases. The germline CDR1 and CDR2 sequences are MDHEN and SYDVKM. CDR3 DNA sequence: TGTGCCAGCAGTACCGGACTGGATCAAGAGACCCAGTACTTC. This gives the protein CASSTGLDQETQYF.